This T cell receptor beta chain was captured by sequencing in a study of blood T cell repertoires in COVID-19. The repertoire was sequenced with immunoSEQ multiplex PCR; TCRdb's copy has only in-frame clones and lacks some. The table has 110,000 to 150,000 clones, 65% to 85% seen once. The germline V gene has CDR1 SGHRS and CDR2 YFSETQ. V dropped 5 bases and J dropped 0 bases, with 15 bases sitting between them. CDR3 size: 16 residues. V gene TRBV5-1 combines with J gene TRBJ2-1; D not certain. The TCR sequence derives from a woman aged 55-69 years with acute or convalescent COVID-19. The sample consisted of peripheral blood. CDR3 in amino acids: CASSLEETNSYNEQFF. The CDR3 DNA reads TGCGCCAGCAGTCTCGAAGAAACTAACTCCTACAATGAGCAGTTCTTC.